What follows are 31 T cell receptor beta chains derived from one specimen sequenced in a study of blood T cells in healthy people across ages. Sample-barcoded 5' priming and a J-beta primer mix drove a second PCR of roughly 6 to 12 cycles. One entry per CDR3 protein, called by TCRdb with MiXCR from the 5' RACE reads. This table has 850,000 to 1,300,000 distinct CDR3 sequences, under 55% appearing once. Sequencing was carried out using blood. The receptors here all came from a woman aged 55-69 years in good health.

This clonotype was recorded only once. The J gene is TRBJ2-7, the V gene TRBV29-1, with 9 positions matching TRBD1. This CDR3 contains 14 residues. Germline loops: CDR1 SQVTM, CDR2 ANQGSEA. Trimming took 5 bases from V and 7 from J; bases not matched to a gene: 12. CDR3 sequence (DNA): TGCAGCGTTTTGGACAGGGGTACCTACAATGAGCAGTACTTC. Translating it yields CSVLDRGTYNEQYF.

This sequence joins TRBV2 and TRBJ1-1, with D perhaps TRBD1 (5 bases). This CDR3 region has 13 residues. Germline assignment: CDR1 SNHLY and CDR2 FYNNEI. V shed 8 bases and J shed 0 bases, with 10 bases lying between them. This CDR3 reads CASVRVLNTEAFF. The CDR3 nucleotides read TGTGCCAGCGTCAGGGTTTTGAACACTGAAGCTTTCTTT.

This clonotype occurred once. The V call is TRBV12-5, the J call TRBJ2-7; no clear D. This CDR3 comprises 16 residues. The germline gives CDR1 LGHNT, CDR2 FRNRAP. Trimming pared 1 base from V and 6 bases from J, leaving 19 bases between. The CDR3 DNA reads TGTGCTAGTGGTTTGGGGGGTCGAGTTGGCGAGCTCGAGCAGTACTTC. This gives the protein CASGLGGRVGELEQYF.

This clonotype was observed a single time. This chain joins TRBV20-1 and TRBJ2-2; 7 positions agree with TRBD2. Unmatched junction bases numbered 10, after V lost 6 bases and J lost 6 bases. CDR1 is DFQATT and CDR2 is SNEGSKA in the germline V gene (reference sequence). The CDR3 spans 14 residues. The CDR3 is CSARNQRGAGELFF. CDR3 DNA: TGCAGTGCCAGAAACCAGCGGGGAGCCGGGGAGCTGTTTTTT.

Of note for this clonotype: This may be a read error, as it is one base from a much larger clone. This rearrangement joins TRBV4-1 to TRBJ2-1; no definite D call. TRBJ2-7 matches the DNA end more closely, so the J call is doubtful. Germline loops: CDR1 MGHRA, CDR2 YSYEKL. The CDR3 contains 15 residues. The CDR3 region has the DNA TGCGCCAGCAGCCAAGACTTCAACTCCTACAATGAGCAGTACTTC. The encoded protein is CASSQDFNSYNEQYF.

This chain uses TRBV20-1 with TRBJ2-1; 7 bases are a match to TRBD1. V dropped 0 bases and J dropped 10; count of bases not matched to a gene: 12. Germline V gene sequence: CDR1 DFQATT, CDR2 SNEGSKA (reference sequence). The CDR3 has 15 residues. The CDR3, as DNA: TGCAGTGCTAGAGATGTAGGGGGCTTCGAACGGGAGCAGTTCTTC. Translation gives CSARDVGGFEREQFF.

This clonotype was counted a few times. V gene TRBV29-1 combines with J gene TRBJ1-5; D not resolved. The CDR3 contains 13 residues. Germline CDR1 reads SQVTM; CDR2 reads ANQGSEA. V lost 4 bases and J 2 bases, leaving 9 bases between the germline ends. The CDR3 DNA is TGCAGCGTTGGAGAGATTGGCAATCAGCCCCAGCATTTT. It codes for CSVGEIGNQPQHF.

This clonotype occurred a few times. V usage is TRBV6-5 and J usage is TRBJ2-2; TRBD1 agrees at 9 bases. The CDR3 extends over 13 amino acids. The germline V gene has CDR1 MNHEY and CDR2 SVGAGI. V lost 7 bases and J lost 5; bases outside the gene matches: 2. DNA of the CDR3: TGTGCCAGCATACAGGGGGCGACCGGGGAGCTGTTTTTT. It translates to CASIQGATGELFF.

The V gene is TRBV25-1, the J gene TRBJ2-5; no clear D gene. Germline CDR1 reads MGHDK; CDR2 reads SYGVNS. The CDR3 spans 14 residues. V was cut by 2 bases and J by 0 bases, with 7 bases left in between. The CDR3 here is CASSEVGHQETQYF. CDR3 in DNA: TGTGCCAGCAGTGAAGTAGGACACCAAGAGACCCAGTACTTC. Full variable domain (remainder filled in from reference TRBV25-1 and TRBJ2-5): EADIYQTPRYLVIGTGKKITLECSQTMGHDKMYWYQQDPGMELHLIHYSYGVNSTEKGDLSSESTVSRIRTEHFPLTLESARPSHTSQYLCASSEVGHQETQYFGPGTRLLVL.

This clonotype came up a few times. This chain links TRBV9 with TRBJ2-3; 8 bases fit TRBD1. CDR3 length: 17 amino acids. In germline, CDR1 is SGDLS, CDR2 YYNGEE. Trimming took 0 bases from V and 5 from J; bases not matched to a gene: 11. The CDR3, as DNA: TGTGCCAGCAGCGTAGATCAGGGGGCGCTTATGCAAGATACGCAGTATTTT. It specifies CASSVDQGALMQDTQYF.

As for this clonotype: This may stem from a read error, because a much larger clone lies one nucleotide away. The chain links TRBV29-1 to TRBJ2-3; possible D gene TRBD1, 6 bases. The CDR3 spans 14 residues. The germline V gene has CDR1 SQVTM and CDR2 ANQGSEA. The CDR3 DNA follows: TGCAGCGTTGAAATCAGGGGATCCACAGATATGCAGTATTTT. Amino acids: CSVEIRGSTDMQYF.

The sample holds one count of this clonotype. V usage is TRBV2 and J usage is TRBJ1-1; the D is unclear. Germline-derived CDR1 and CDR2 are SNHLY and FYNNEI. This CDR3 spans 15 amino acids. V lost 9 bases and J 1 base, leaving 18 bases between the germline ends. CDR3 in amino acids: CASTRTGSENTEAFF. The CDR3 nucleotides are TGTGCCAGTACCCGAACGGGGTCAGAGAACACTGAAGCTTTCTTT. Combining the CDR3 with reference TRBV2 and TRBJ1-1 gives the whole variable domain EPEVTQTPSHQVTQMGQEVILRCVPISNHLYFYWYRQILGQKVEFLVSFYNNEISEKSEIFDDQFSVERPDGSNFTLKIRSTKLEDSAMYFCASTRTGSENTEAFFGQGTRLTVV.

The chain carries TRBV20-1 and TRBJ2-1; D might be TRBD2 (6 bases). The CDR3 contains 18 residues. CDR1 and CDR2 from the germline V gene are DFQATT and SNEGSKA (reference sequence). Trimming pared 3 bases from V and 8 bases from J, leaving 29 bases between. CDR3 amino acids: CSASGVHGGKGFLYEQFF. CDR3 coding DNA: TGCAGTGCTAGTGGTGTCCATGGGGGGAAGGGCTTTTTGTATGAGCAGTTCTTC.

The chain links TRBV27 to TRBJ2-5; tentatively, D is TRBD2 (5 bases). The J call may be incorrect, as the DNA end agrees better with TRBJ2-7. The CDR3 is made up of 15 amino acids. CDR1 and CDR2 (germline): MNHEY, SMNVEV (reference sequence). The CDR3 is CATRTGGQSGLEQYF. CDR3 in DNA: TGTGCCACCCGGACTGGAGGTCAGTCCGGCCTCGAGCAGTACTTC.

The chain employs TRBV9 and TRBJ2-4; D uncertain. The DNA end is more similar to TRBJ2-7, so the J call may be wrong. There are 13 residues in the CDR3. Per the germline V gene, CDR1 is SGDLS and CDR2 is YYNGEE. CDR3 sequence reads: CASSGSVKYEQYF. The CDR3 DNA reads as TGTGCCAGCAGCGGGAGTGTGAAATACGAGCAGTACTTC.

CDR3 coding DNA: TGTGCCAGCAGGCAAGGGGTTGGCGAGCAGTACTTC. Its protein is CASRQGVGEQYF. The chain combines TRBV28 with TRBJ2-7, with D perhaps matching TRBD1 (5 bases). Between the trimmed V and J ends, which lost 6 bases and 6 bases, there was a span of 12 bases. CDR1 MDHEN and CDR2 SYDVKM come from the germline V gene. There are 12 residues in the CDR3.

The rearrangement links TRBV18 to TRBJ2-1; 12 positions match TRBD2. J lost 4 bases, V lost 3 bases, and 4 bases had no gene match. CDR3 length equals 16 residues. From germline, CDR1 is KGHSH and CDR2 LQKENI. CDR3 DNA sequence: TGTGCCAGCTCACCTTTACTAGCGGGAGGTTACAATGAGCAGTTCTTC. As protein: CASSPLLAGGYNEQFF.

V is TRBV20-1 and J is TRBJ2-1; D is unclear. The CDR3 loop spans 16 amino acids. The germline gives CDR1 DFQATT, CDR2 SNEGSKA (reference sequence). Trimming removed 6 bases from V and 8 bases from J, with 26 bases in between. The CDR3 reads CSANIYEGPKPHEQFF. CDR3 nucleotide sequence: TGCAGTGCCAATATCTATGAAGGGCCTAAACCCCATGAGCAGTTCTTC.

The genes are TRBV2 and TRBJ2-1, with D perhaps TRBD2 (6 bases). V was pared by 11 bases and J by 3 bases, with 11 bases between. The V gene's germline CDR1 is SNHLY and CDR2 FYNNEI. This CDR3 contains 12 residues. The CDR3 loop is CAAKEGYNEQFF. CDR3 nucleotides: TGTGCCGCCAAGGAGGGCTACAATGAGCAGTTCTTC.

In this sample, this clonotype turned up a few times. The V gene is TRBV5-1, the J gene TRBJ2-7; 12 bases agree with TRBD2. The V gene's germline CDR1 is SGHRS and CDR2 YFSETQ. The junction had 2 bases not matched to a gene; V was cut back by 4 bases and J by 0 bases. The CDR3 is 15 residues long. CDR3 loop: CASSRLAGDSYEQYF. The CDR3 DNA reads TGCGCCAGCAGCCGACTAGCGGGAGACTCCTACGAGCAGTACTTC. Drawing the rest from reference TRBV5-1 and TRBJ2-7, the complete variable domain is KAGVTQTPRYLIKTRGQQVTLSCSPISGHRSVSWYQQTPGQGLQFLFEYFSETQRNKGNFPGRFSGRQFSNSRSEMNVSTLELGDSALYLCASSRLAGDSYEQYFGPGTRLTVT.

The chain recombines TRBV12-3 or TRBV12-4 with TRBJ2-3, with 7 nucleotides matching TRBD2. The length of the CDR3 is 16 residues. With V trimmed by 7 bases and J by 0 bases, 10 bases remained unmatched. This CDR3 is CASTPASGWSTDTQYF. The CDR3, as DNA: TGTGCCAGCACCCCAGCTAGCGGATGGAGCACAGATACGCAGTATTTT.

The J gene is TRBJ2-1, the V gene TRBV14; D ambiguous. The CDR3 loop spans 14 amino acids. The V end lost 1 base, the J end lost 10 bases, and 14 bases lay between the germline ends. CDR1 and CDR2 from the germline V gene are SGHDN and FVKESK. The CDR3 region has the DNA TGTGCCAGCAGCCAAGCGACCGGCGGCGTGGAGCAGTTCTTC. Protein: CASSQATGGVEQFF. Full variable domain (missing parts from reference TRBV14 and TRBJ2-1): EAGVTQFPSHSVIEKGQTVTLRCDPISGHDNLYWYRRVMGKEIKFLLHFVKESKQDESGMPNNRFLAERTGGTYSTLKVQPAELEDSGVYFCASSQATGGVEQFFGPGTRLTVL.

The rearrangement links TRBV5-6 to TRBJ1-2; possibly TRBD1 for D (5 bases). Germline CDR1 reads SGHDT; CDR2 reads YYEEEE. V gave up 9 bases and J gave up 5 bases, with 14 bases separating them. The CDR3 has 12 residues. CDR3: CATSDRGYGYTF. The CDR3 DNA sequence: TGTGCCACCTCTGACAGAGGGTATGGCTACACCTTC.

This clonotype was recorded only once. The J gene is TRBJ1-2, the V gene TRBV6-5; TRBD1 aligns across 9 bases. CDR1 MNHEY and CDR2 SVGAGI come from the germline V gene. This CDR3 contains 15 residues. The ends lost 4 bases at V and 4 bases at J; junction bases unmatched: 7. The CDR3 sequence: CASSSGQGFFYGYTF. The CDR3 DNA is TGTGCCAGCAGTTCGGGACAGGGTTTTTTCTATGGCTACACCTTC.

The rearrangement joins TRBV2 to TRBJ2-2; 8 positions match TRBD2. This CDR3 comprises 16 residues. V gave up 7 bases and J gave up 2 bases; unmatched junction bases: 9. The germline gives CDR1 SNHLY, CDR2 FYNNEI. In DNA, the CDR3 is TGTGCCAGCACGGGAGTAGCGGGGTTAAACACCGGGGAGCTGTTTTTT. It translates to CASTGVAGLNTGELFF.

This clonotype was seen more than once but under ten times. Here the CDR3 DNA reads TGTGCCAGCAGTGAGCAACAGGGAGTGGATACGCAGTATTTT. This gives the protein CASSEQQGVDTQYF. The chain carries TRBV6-5 and TRBJ2-3, with D possibly being TRBD1 (6 bases). In germline, CDR1 is MNHEY, CDR2 SVGAGI. Deletions cut 5 bases from V and 6 bases from J, with 15 bases between. CDR3 length: 14 residues.

This clonotype was seen a handful of times. This rearrangement joins TRBV28 to TRBJ1-5; TRBD1 matches 9 bases. J was trimmed by 5 bases and V by 3 bases; bases with no gene match: 8. CDR1 and CDR2 (germline): MDHEN, SYDVKM. This CDR3 has 16 residues. This chain's CDR3 is CASSFYGQGTYQPQHF. As DNA, the CDR3 is TGTGCCAGCAGTTTCTACGGACAGGGGACCTATCAGCCCCAGCATTTT.

The CDR3 nucleotides are TGTGCCAGCAGTCCCGACCCTGGCACGGGCAATCAGCCCCAGCATTTT. Its protein product is CASSPDPGTGNQPQHF. This chain links TRBV27 with TRBJ1-5; D gene unclear. Trimming took 5 bases from V and 2 from J, leaving 16 bases between them. Germline V gene sequence: CDR1 MNHEY, CDR2 SMNVEV (reference sequence). The CDR3 extends over 16 amino acids.

This clonotype was seen more than once but under ten times. The rearrangement joins TRBV4-1 to TRBJ2-1, with TRBD2 matching over 8 bases. Germline V gene lookup returns CDR1 MGHRA and CDR2 YSYEKL. V gave up 2 bases and J gave up 4 bases; unmatched junction bases: 4. This CDR3 comprises 15 residues. CDR3 coding DNA: TGCGCCAGCAGCCAACAGGCGGGAGGTTACAATGAGCAGTTCTTC. It is translated as CASSQQAGGYNEQFF.

The chain recombines TRBV27 with TRBJ2-7, with 8 nucleotides matching TRBD1. Near its end, the DNA agrees better with TRBJ2-1, so the J call may be wrong. The germline CDR1 and CDR2 sequences are MNHEY and SMNVEV (reference sequence). The CDR3 covers 15 residues. CDR3 coding DNA: TGTGCCAGCAGTTTCGGACAGGGAGCCCTCTACGAGCAGTTCTTC. This sequence encodes CASSFGQGALYEQFF.

The table lists this clonotype with a count of one. Relative to the germline gene, one junction end is altered; a read error may explain this. DNA of the CDR3: TGTGCCAGCAGCGTAGCGCTCACAGGGAATGGCTACACCTTC. This encodes CASSVALTGNGYTF. J is TRBJ1-2 and V is TRBV7-9, with a weak D call TRBD1 (6 bases). CDR3 length equals 14 residues. Germline CDR1 is SEHNR and CDR2 is FQNEAQ (reference sequence).